Each of the 7 T cell receptor beta chains below was sequenced from the same sample in a study of blood T cell repertoires in COVID-19. Measured with immunoSEQ multiplex PCR; TCRdb has only the in-frame clones, and not every one. This sample has approximately 170,000 clones, with 70% to 85% found just once. Sequenced input: PBMCs or T cells enriched from blood (not recorded which). The receptors were gathered from a man aged 50 to 60 who had recovered from COVID-19.

This chain joins TRBV19 and TRBJ1-4; 8 nucleotides agree with TRBD1. From germline, CDR1 is LNHDA and CDR2 SQIVND (reference sequence). Trimming cost V 4 bases and J 0 bases; bases outside gene matches: 4. CDR3 length: 16 residues. CDR3 nucleotide sequence: TGTGCCAGTAGTAACAGGGGGAGGGCAACTAATGAAAAACTGTTTTTT. This encodes CASSNRGRATNEKLFF.

V is TRBV5-5 and J is TRBJ1-6, with D possibly matching TRBD1 (6 bases). The germline CDR1 and CDR2 sequences are SGHKS and YYEKEE (reference sequence). This CDR3 has 14 amino acids. Trimming removed 3 bases at V and 8 bases at J, with 12 bases between. The CDR3 sequence: CASSYTGRDSPLHF. The CDR3 region has the DNA TGTGCCAGCAGCTACACAGGGAGGGATTCACCCCTCCACTTT.

This chain uses TRBV3-1 (or the pseudogene TRBV3-2) with TRBJ2-5, with D possibly being TRBD2 (5 bases). V lost 4 bases and J lost 1, with 10 bases in between. Germline V gene sequence: CDR1 LGHDT, CDR2 YNNKEL (reference sequence). This CDR3 is built from 14 residues. The CDR3 protein is CASSPSEGQETQYF. CDR3 coding DNA: TGTGCCAGCAGCCCCAGTGAGGGCCAAGAGACCCAGTACTTC.

This clone was picked up a small number of times. Additional DNA sequences in this sample encode the identical CDR3. This chain connects TRBV19 to TRBJ1-2; 7 nucleotides match TRBD1. The germline CDR1 and CDR2 sequences are LNHDA and SQIVND (reference sequence). The CDR3 consists of 12 residues. V shed 6 bases, J shed 4 bases, and the junction held 2 bases outside the gene matches. CDR3 sequence: CASSDRAYGYTF. CDR3 DNA: TGTGCCAGTAGCGACAGGGCCTATGGCTACACCTTC.

The chain combines TRBV19 with TRBJ1-6, with D possibly matching TRBD1 (6 bases). V shed 6 bases and J shed 6 bases, with 15 bases lying between them. This CDR3 spans 15 amino acids. Germline lookup yields CDR1 LNHDA and CDR2 SQIVND (reference sequence). The DNA for the CDR3 is TGTGCCAGTAGAGAGGGGGATCGGAGTAATTCACCCCTCCACTTT. Translating gives CASREGDRSNSPLHF.

This chain connects TRBV5-8 to TRBJ1-6; a weak D match, TRBD1 (5 bases). The CDR3 runs 14 residues. Trimming took 0 bases from V and 4 from J, leaving 5 bases between them. Germline V gene lookup returns CDR1 SGHTS and CDR2 YDEGEE. This chain's CDR3 is CASSLAGYNSPLHF. In DNA, the CDR3 is TGTGCCAGCAGCTTGGCAGGGTATAATTCACCCCTCCACTTT.

This clone was detected a few times. In nucleotides, the CDR3 is TGTGCCTGGAGAAGAGGTCCGCGGGGCTACACCTTC. This sequence encodes CAWRRGPRGYTF. The V call is TRBV30, the J call TRBJ1-2; no definite D call. This CDR3 region has 12 residues. In germline, CDR1 is GTSNPN, CDR2 SVGIG (reference sequence). Between the trimmed V and J ends, which lost 3 bases and 8 bases, there was a span of 13 bases. The full variable domain, in which reference TRBV30 and TRBJ1-2 provide the parts outside the CDR3, is SQTIHQWPATLVQPVGSPLSLECTVEGTSNPNLYWYRQAAGRGLQLLFYSVGIGQISSEVPQNLSASRPQDRQFILSSKKLLLSDSGFYLCAWRRGPRGYTFGSGTRLTVV.